This T cell receptor (beta chain) is drawn from a study of post-analysis software for immune sequencing data. The overall study: Included courses were relapsing-remitting and secondary progressive multiple sclerosis; progressive-relapsing multiple sclerosis was also included. Study findings and constraints: Controls significantly exceeded multiple sclerosis patients in normalized Chao1 diversity. The authors found that F measure strongly co-clustered same-batch samples. Controls had lower frequencies than patients of 4 or 5 TRBV segments, which included TRBV5-6, TRBV5-1 and TRBV20-1.

The TCR beta cDNA libraries carried unique molecular identifiers. T cells, roughly 0.85 to 10 million of them, yielded 500,000 or so cDNA molecules. TCRdb re-analysed the PCR reads in MiXCR, keeping a single row per CDR3 protein. Of about 570,000 distinct CDR3 sequences listed, approximately 31% were seen once; the top ten hold approximately 5.4%. The CDR3 has 14 residues. Trimming stripped 0 bases from V and 9 bases from J, with 12 bases between. CDR1 is SGHTA and CDR2 is FQGNSA in the germline V gene. This clonotype was observed a handful of times. Its target is not known. The source of this sequence is a girl aged 2-17 years with multiple sclerosis. Specimen: blood. The chain has TRBV7-2 and TRBJ2-1, with D unclear. The CDR3 reads CASSLARHSGEQFF. CDR3 DNA sequence: TGTGCCAGCAGCTTAGCGCGTCACTCTGGTGAGCAGTTCTTC.